These 13 T cell receptor beta chains were all obtained from the same sample, sequenced in a study of Graves' ophthalmopathy and Graves' hyperthyroidism. RNA transcripts served as template for amplifying TCR beta CDR3 sequences. HTBI primers were employed in first-round RT-PCR, then a second-round multiplex PCR followed. TCRdb reanalysed the multiplex PCR reads using MiXCR and keeps one entry per CDR3 protein. The sample lists roughly 500,000 distinct CDR3 sequences; 14% were seen once. Sequencing was carried out using blood. The source is a woman aged 25 to 39 with Graves' ophthalmopathy.

This clonotype was counted ten times or more. The rearrangement uses TRBV5-1 and TRBJ2-7; maybe TRBD1 (5 bases). The V gene's germline CDR1 is SGHRS and CDR2 YFSETQ. There are 15 residues in the CDR3. V was cut by 4 bases and J by 0 bases, with 14 bases left in between. The CDR3 DNA reads as TGCGCCAGCAGCATTACAGGAGCTCCCTCCTACGAGCAGTACTTC. Amino acids: CASSITGAPSYEQYF.

Points on this clonotype: A much larger clone sits a single nucleotide away, making a read error possible. The J gene is TRBJ2-7, the V gene TRBV11-3; D is uncertain. CDR1 SGHNT and CDR2 YENEEA come from the germline V gene. Deletions cut 0 bases from V and 3 bases from J, with 6 bases between. There are 13 residues in the CDR3. CDR3 bases: TGTGCCAGCAGCTTAGAGCGGAACTACGAGCAGTACTTC. Protein sequence: CASSLERNYEQYF.

This clonotype was observed many times. The chain has TRBV7-6 and TRBJ1-1, with D unresolved. V shed 5 bases and J shed 0 bases, with 13 bases lying between them. Germline V gene data show CDR1 as SGHVS and CDR2 as FNYEAQ. This CDR3 is 15 amino acids long. This CDR3 reads CASSINDGLNTEAFF. The CDR3 DNA sequence: TGTGCCAGCAGCATTAACGACGGACTGAACACTGAAGCTTTCTTT.

At least ten counts were recorded for this clonotype. The rearrangement joins TRBV6-5 to TRBJ2-7; 7 bases are shared with TRBD2. Losses at the gene ends were 5 bases for V and 4 bases for J; bases not matched to a gene: 14. This CDR3 region has 16 residues. CDR1 is MNHEY, CDR2 SVGAGI, per germline. The CDR3 reads CASSQGGSGMRYEQYF. In nucleotides, the CDR3 is TGTGCCAGCAGTCAGGGAGGGTCAGGGATGCGGTACGAGCAGTACTTC.

The table lists this clonotype with many counts. The rearrangement joins TRBV5-1 to TRBJ1-2; 7 positions match TRBD1. Per germline, CDR1 SGHRS and CDR2 YFSETQ. The CDR3 runs 13 residues. V lost 4 bases and J lost 7; bases outside the gene matches: 7. CDR3 sequence (DNA): TGCGCCAGCAGCCCCGGACAGGCCGTTGGCTACACCTTC. Encoded protein: CASSPGQAVGYTF.

Many counts were recorded for this clonotype. V usage is TRBV12-3 or TRBV12-4 and J usage is TRBJ2-3, with 8 bases matching TRBD1. V was clipped by 4 bases and J by 3 bases; unmatched bases: 9. This CDR3 contains 16 residues. The CDR3 DNA is TGTGCCAGCAGTTCACACGACAGGGGTAGGACAGATACGCAGTATTTT. Residues: CASSSHDRGRTDTQYF.

This clonotype was observed at least ten times. CDR3 sequence: CATATPLGTGPYEQYF. In nucleotides, the CDR3 is TGTGCCACCGCCACTCCCCTCGGGACAGGGCCGTACGAGCAGTACTTC. The chain links TRBV19 to TRBJ2-7; TRBD1 agrees at 9 bases. The trim removed 10 bases at V and 4 bases at J, leaving 17 bases unmatched. The CDR3 contains 16 residues. Germline assignment: CDR1 LNHDA and CDR2 SQIVND (reference sequence).

V usage is TRBV4-1 and J usage is TRBJ2-7, with D tentatively TRBD2 (6 bases). V gave up 3 bases and J gave up 2 bases, with 8 bases separating them. In germline, CDR1 is MGHRA, CDR2 YSYEKL. The CDR3 runs 13 residues. The CDR3 DNA follows: TGCGCCAGCAGCCACGGGAGCACCTACGAGCAGTACTTC. This sequence encodes CASSHGSTYEQYF.

The chain uses TRBV7-8 and TRBJ1-1; D is unresolved. The germline CDR1 and CDR2 sequences are SGHVS and FQNEAQ. The CDR3 totals 13 residues. The V gene lost 8 bases and the J gene lost 4 bases, with 14 bases spanning the gap. The CDR3 loop is CASGNQHFTEAFF. In DNA, the CDR3 is TGTGCCAGCGGCAACCAACACTTCACTGAAGCTTTCTTT.

This clonotype was found many times. The rearrangement links TRBV6-1 to TRBJ1-2; the D is unclear. CDR1 and CDR2 from the germline V gene are MNHNS and SASEGT. This CDR3 comprises 13 residues. Trimming took off 7 bases at V and 0 bases at J, with 9 bases between the two ends. The CDR3 sequence: CASNGRPNYGYTF. Written as DNA, the CDR3 is TGTGCCAGCAATGGCAGGCCTAACTATGGCTACACCTTC.

This chain links TRBV20-1 with TRBJ2-7; 12 nucleotides line up with TRBD2. The CDR3 loop spans 14 amino acids. Trimming removed 6 bases from V and 4 bases from J; junction bases left unmatched: 7. CDR1 is DFQATT and CDR2 is SNEGSKA in the germline V gene (reference sequence). This CDR3 reads CSAPFGTSGYEQYF. As DNA, the CDR3 is TGCAGTGCACCATTCGGGACTAGCGGGTACGAGCAGTACTTC.

This clonotype was found a few times. The CDR3 nucleotides are TGTGCCAGTTACCGCGGGGGCGGCTACACCTTC. Its translation is CASYRGGGYTF. The rearrangement links TRBV12-3 or TRBV12-4 to TRBJ1-2; possible D gene TRBD1, 6 bases. V gave up 9 bases and J gave up 8 bases, with 13 bases separating them. CDR3 size: 11 residues.

The table lists this clonotype with many counts. The chain links TRBV30 to TRBJ2-5, with D hard to call. CDR3 length: 11 amino acids. Deletions cut 4 bases from V and 5 bases from J, with 8 bases between. Germline V gives CDR1 GTSNPN, CDR2 SVGIG (reference sequence). CDR3 sequence reads: CAWTIKETQYF. CDR3 sequence (DNA): TGTGCCTGGACCATAAAGGAGACCCAGTACTTC.